This T cell receptor beta chain appears in the sequencing data of a study of T cells in Graves' hyperthyroidism and ophthalmopathy (dated by TCRdb to the late 2010s). The study in broad terms: Peripheral blood was collected at initial diagnosis, before any treatment. The 90 to 100 discovery patients were randomly split 7:3 into training and test sets. According to the paper, TCR Vbeta CDR3 sequencing was carried out on some 130 peripheral blood samples, which came from approximately 43 ophthalmopathy, 75 or so hyperthyroidism and roughly 17 progressor patients. The study also compared thyroid tissue and blood T-cell repertoires from about six Graves' hyperthyroidism patients. After sampling, hyperthyroidism patients received methimazole starting at 30 mg daily, and ophthalmopathy patients received high-dose intravenous methylprednisolone. A discovery cohort of about 96 patients, 43 with Graves' ophthalmopathy and 55 to 60 with stable Graves' hyperthyroidism, was used to find distinguishing TCR V-J signatures. Prospective prediction of ophthalmopathy was tested in an independent validation cohort consisting of 18 to 20 hyperthyroidism patients and some 17 patients who later progressed to ophthalmopathy. Overall study results and their limits: Most expanded thyroid clonotypes (frequency above 0.001) were also detected in blood, suggesting blood repertoires may reflect thyroid immune responses. In validation, the model predicted progression to ophthalmopathy a median of 6.5 months before onset, with roughly 70% sensitivity and 72.22% specificity. A model built on a 13 V-J signature distinguished ophthalmopathy from stable hyperthyroidism, reaching roughly 88% sensitivity and around 82% specificity in cross-validation and 80%/75% in testing. No statistical method was used to set the sample size in advance, and investigators knew the group allocation.

Graves' hyperthyroidism was defined as stable when no progression to ophthalmopathy occurred over 18 months of follow-up. The hyperthyroidism patients were between 18 and 65 years old and newly diagnosed, with a disease duration of less than 2 months. The study excluded patients with uncontrolled infections, other autoimmune diseases, pregnancy or lactation. Diagnoses were based on clinical symptoms, serum thyroxine and TRAb, thyroid ultrasound and orbital computed tomography. PBMCs were isolated from more than 9 ml of fresh peripheral blood by Ficoll-Paque density gradient centrifugation. Total RNA was extracted using Trizol reagent, and RNA quality was assessed on an Agilent 2100 Bioanalyzer. Trimming removed 5 bases from V and 4 bases from J, leaving 12 bases between the germline ends. CDR1 and CDR2, per the germline V gene, are SQVTM and ANQGSEA. Spanning cysteine to phenylalanine, the CDR3 consists of 13 amino acids. Only CDR3 DNA is held: 39 bases, read in frame from base 1.

TCR beta CDR3 regions were amplified from RNA transcripts. For the first round of RT-PCR on the TCR CDR3, the HTBI primer set was used together with the Qiagen OneStep RT-PCR kit. Libraries were constructed in a second round of multiplex PCR, after which size selection and purification were carried out. Paired-end sequencing of the libraries was performed with 100 bp reads on an Illumina HiSeq2000. The original methods were these. SOAPnuke was used to process the raw data, removing reads that contained adapters or uncalled bases, had a mean Phred below 15, or lacked an exact match to the constant primer or identifier. COPE v1.2.5 was used to merge high-quality paired reads, and clonotypes were defined as unique nucleotide sequences. MiTCR v1.1 was used to align clonotypes to the IMGT TRBV, TRBD and TRBJ reference segments. The analysis was restricted to V-J combinations with a frequency above 0.0001, which together covered 99.2% of the repertoires. The TCS score was defined as the ratio of F50 (clonal expansion) to E x V (chaos), calculated using BLOSUM62-based TCRdist between CDR3 peptides within each V-J. Welch's t-statistics and random forest reduced around 510 V-J features to 10 to 15, which were used in a naive Bayes classifier (R e1071). TCRdb's own reprocessing of the public reads used fastp at Q25 and MiXCR and kept productive beta chains. Under each unique CDR3 protein, matching rows form one entry showing the most common genes and DNA. What appears here as the V and J calls and clone size reflects TCRdb's work, not the paper's. This sample gives about 690,000 distinct CDR3 sequences in total; 15% to 20% of them show up just once. Together, the top ten hold roughly a sixth of the sample.

In this sample, this clonotype turned up a few times. Its binding antigen is unknown. No clone much larger than this one lies a single base away; base qualities are absent. The source is a man in his forties or fifties with Graves' hyperthyroidism. The chain was built from TRBV29-1 and TRBJ1-3; the D gene cannot be named for sure. Sequenced material: blood. The bases read TGCAGCGTTTCAGTTGGAGCCGGAAACACCATATATTTT. This is translated as CSVSVGAGNTIYF.